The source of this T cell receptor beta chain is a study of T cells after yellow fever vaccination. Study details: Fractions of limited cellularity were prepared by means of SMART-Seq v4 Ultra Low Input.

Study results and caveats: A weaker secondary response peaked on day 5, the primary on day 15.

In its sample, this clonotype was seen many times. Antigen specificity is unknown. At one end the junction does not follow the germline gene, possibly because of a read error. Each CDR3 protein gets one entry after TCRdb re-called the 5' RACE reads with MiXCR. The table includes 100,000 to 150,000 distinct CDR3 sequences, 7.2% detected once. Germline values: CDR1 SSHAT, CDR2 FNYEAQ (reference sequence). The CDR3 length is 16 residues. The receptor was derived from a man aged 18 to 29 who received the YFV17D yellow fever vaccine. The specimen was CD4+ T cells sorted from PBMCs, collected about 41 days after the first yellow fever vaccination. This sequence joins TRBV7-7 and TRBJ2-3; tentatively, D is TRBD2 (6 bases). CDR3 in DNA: TGTGCTAGCAGCTTAGAAGCGCGGGGAGGCACAGATACGCAGTATTTT. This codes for CASSLEARGGTDTQYF.